This TCR beta chain was sequenced during a study of Ad26.COV2.S vaccination and SARS-CoV-2 variants. Germline CDR1 reads SQVTM; CDR2 reads ANQGSEA. With 2 bases clipped from V and 2 bases from J, the junction kept 5 bases outside the gene matches. The CDR3 has 15 amino acids. Treatment denoted: some 20 received Ad26.COV2.S at low or high dose, single or two shots; about 5 received placebo; per-sample allocation not given. The samples date from day 63 after the first vaccine or placebo injection. The assay was immunoSEQ multiplex PCR, and TCRdb's table has in-frame clones only and misses some. This sample has about 350,000 clones, with 80% to 90% found just once.

This chain joins TRBV29-1 and TRBJ2-3, with 9 bases that match TRBD1. Source: peripheral blood, taken in a trial of Ad26.COV2.S vaccine versus placebo. This clonotype was sampled from a person aged 18-60 years who received the Ad26.COV2.S COVID-19 vaccine or a placebo. CDR3: CSVESDRGVTDTQYF. The CDR3 DNA is TGCAGCGTTGAAAGCGACAGGGGGGTCACAGATACGCAGTATTTT.